A single sample gave rise to the 25 T cell receptor beta chains below, sequenced in a study of graft-versus-host responses after intestinal transplantation. Clones were read by immunoSEQ multiplex PCR, and TCRdb kept only the in-frame ones, dropping some. The sample has around 100,000 clones, roughly 87% seen once. Their recognized antigens are unknown. Sequencing used unstimulated CD4+ T cells sorted from spleen or lymph node cells, obtained before transplant. The receptors stem from a human donor who was the organ donor for an intestinal transplant.

The V call is TRBV29-1, the J call TRBJ2-1, with 11 positions matching TRBD2. The CDR3 is 13 residues long. The J segment lost 3 bases and the V segment lost 8 bases, leaving 3 bases of the junction unmatched. The germline V gene encodes CDR1 SQVTM and CDR2 ANQGSEA. Written as DNA, the CDR3 is TGCAGCTTACTAGCGGGGGTCTACAATGAGCAGTTCTTC. Its protein product is CSLLAGVYNEQFF.

The V gene is TRBV5-1, the J gene TRBJ1-1; D is uncertain. The V and J ends lost 7 bases and 1 base respectively, with 11 bases between them. The CDR3 spans 13 residues. CDR1 and CDR2 (germline): SGHRS, YFSETQ. CDR3 bases: TGCGCCAGCGGAGGAGGTGAGAACACTGAAGCTTTCTTT. Translated, it gives CASGGGENTEAFF.

The chain uses TRBV28 and TRBJ2-1; 9 nucleotides align to TRBD2. Germline V gene data show CDR1 as MDHEN and CDR2 as SYDVKM. J was trimmed by 1 base and V by 2 bases; bases with no gene match: 0. The CDR3 is made up of 15 amino acids. The CDR3 sequence: CASSLLAGSYNEQFF. For the CDR3, the DNA is TGTGCCAGCAGTTTACTAGCGGGGTCCTACAATGAGCAGTTCTTC.

The genes are TRBV6-6 and TRBJ2-3, with D uncertain. Germline V gives CDR1 MNHNY, CDR2 SVGAGI (reference sequence). The CDR3 has 12 residues. V shed 0 bases and J shed 6 bases, with 4 bases lying between them. DNA of the CDR3: TGTGCCAGCAGTTACTCAAGGGATACGCAGTATTTT. Translated, it gives CASSYSRDTQYF.

CDR3 protein: CASSFPGQGSGNTIYF. The CDR3 DNA follows: TGTGCCAGCAGTTTCCCGGGGCAGGGCTCTGGAAACACCATATATTTT. This chain uses TRBV28 with TRBJ1-3, with D perhaps matching TRBD1 (5 bases). V lost 3 bases and J lost 0, with 12 bases in between. The CDR3 covers 16 residues. CDR1 MDHEN and CDR2 SYDVKM come from the germline V gene.

Points on this clone: The same CDR3 can be traced to other DNA sequences in this sample. The gene calls are TRBV5-4 and TRBJ2-3; D is unclear. From germline, CDR1 is SGHNT and CDR2 YYREEE (reference sequence). The V end was cut by 0 bases, the J end by 3 bases, with 8 bases between. The CDR3 has 14 residues. The CDR3 sequence: CASSLGGGTDTQYF. The CDR3, as DNA: TGTGCCAGCAGCTTGGGGGGTGGGACAGATACGCAGTATTTT.

The CDR3 reads CASSFGGPGTDTQYF. Here the CDR3 DNA reads TGTGCCAGCAGCTTCGGGGGGCCGGGCACAGATACGCAGTATTTT. V usage is TRBV7-7 and J usage is TRBJ2-3, with D perhaps TRBD2 (7 bases). The CDR3 spans 15 residues. In germline, CDR1 is SSHAT, CDR2 FNYEAQ (reference sequence). Between the trimmed V and J ends, which lost 3 bases and 1 base, there was a span of 11 bases. The full variable domain, rest sourced from reference TRBV7-7 and TRBJ2-3, is GAGVSQSPRYKVTKRGQDVTLRCDPISSHATLYWYQQALGQGPEFLTYFNYEAQPDKSGLPSDRFSAERPEGSISTLTIQRTEQRDSAMYRCASSFGGPGTDTQYFGPGTRLTVL.

J is TRBJ1-2 and V is TRBV4-1; a possible D gene is TRBD1 (6 bases). This CDR3 contains 18 residues. The V end was cut by 5 bases, the J end by 0 bases, with 22 bases between. Germline V gives CDR1 MGHRA, CDR2 YSYEKL. The CDR3 reads CASSSAVIQGEANYGYTF. The CDR3 nucleotides read TGCGCCAGCAGCTCCGCTGTCATACAGGGTGAGGCTAACTATGGCTACACCTTC.

The chain joins TRBV28 to TRBJ1-2; D not certain. V was cut by 10 bases and J by 4 bases, with 10 bases left in between. The CDR3 has 11 residues. Germline V gene sequence: CDR1 MDHEN, CDR2 SYDVKM. The CDR3 spells CATSRIYGYTF. The CDR3 coding sequence is TGTGCCACCTCACGGATCTATGGCTACACCTTC.

This clone was seen just once. The chain recombines TRBV5-1 with TRBJ1-6; 9 nucleotides agree with TRBD1. The CDR3 consists of 12 residues. Germline V gene data show CDR1 as SGHRS and CDR2 as YFSETQ. V was pared by 0 bases and J by 16 bases, with 2 bases of the junction left unmatched. The CDR3 protein is CASSLEGTGLHF. The CDR3 DNA follows: TGCGCCAGCAGCTTGGAGGGGACAGGGCTCCACTTT.

The chain recombines TRBV5-6 with TRBJ2-2; no definite D call. V lost 4 bases and J 4 bases, leaving 8 bases between the germline ends. This CDR3 has 13 amino acids. Germline assignment: CDR1 SGHDT and CDR2 YYEEEE. The CDR3 nucleotides are TGTGCCAGCAGCCGGAAGGTCACCGGGGAGCTGTTTTTT. Its protein is CASSRKVTGELFF.

The chain is built from TRBV28 and TRBJ1-1; 7 nucleotides line up with TRBD1. The V and J ends lost 4 bases and 6 bases, in that order; junction bases with no gene match: 8. Germline V CDR1 and CDR2: MDHEN, SYDVKM. The CDR3 has 14 amino acids. The CDR3 nucleotides read TGTGCCAGCAGTTCGACAGGGATGTGGTCTGAAGCTTTCTTT. Translated, it gives CASSSTGMWSEAFF.

This clone came up once. This chain uses TRBV27 with TRBJ1-2, with D maybe TRBD1 (5 bases). This CDR3 comprises 13 residues. Trimming removed 8 bases from V and 4 bases from J, with 14 bases in between. Germline CDR1 is MNHEY and CDR2 is SMNVEV (reference sequence). DNA of the CDR3: TGTGCCAGCGCCCGGCGACAGCCCTATGGCTACACCTTC. Protein product: CASARRQPYGYTF.

This chain joins TRBV28 and TRBJ1-2; D unclear. Trimming removed 7 bases from V and 0 bases from J, with 12 bases in between. The length of the CDR3 is 14 residues. CDR1 MDHEN and CDR2 SYDVKM come from the germline V gene. For the CDR3, the DNA is TGTGCCAGCACCCGGTTCGGGTCTAACTATGGCTACACCTTC. This sequence encodes CASTRFGSNYGYTF.

This chain joins TRBV29-1 and TRBJ2-7; D is undetermined. With 4 bases removed from V and 5 bases from J, the gap between germline ends came to 12 bases. The CDR3 spans 12 residues. Germline V lookup: CDR1 SQVTM, CDR2 ANQGSEA. CDR3 region: CSVALTLDEQYF. CDR3 DNA sequence: TGCAGCGTTGCACTGACCCTAGACGAGCAGTACTTC.

This chain links TRBV7-3 with TRBJ1-4; D ambiguous. The CDR3 has 15 residues. V dropped 0 bases and J dropped 5 bases, with 10 bases sitting between them. The germline V gene encodes CDR1 SGHTA and CDR2 FQGTGA. The CDR3 sequence is CASSLTAGPNEKLFF. CDR3 DNA: TGTGCCAGCAGCTTAACGGCAGGACCCAATGAAAAACTGTTTTTT.

V usage is TRBV4-2 and J usage is TRBJ2-5; 8 bases are a match to TRBD2. This CDR3 is 15 amino acids long. V shed 1 base and J 4 bases; nucleotides not matched to a gene: 5. Germline V lookup: CDR1 LGHNA, CDR2 YNFKEQ. The CDR3 nucleotides are TGTGCCAGCAGCCAAGGCGATAGCGGGGTAGAGACCCAGTACTTC. Its translation: CASSQGDSGVETQYF.

The chain carries TRBV2 and TRBJ1-2, with 8 bases fitting TRBD1. Germline lookup yields CDR1 SNHLY and CDR2 FYNNEI. J was trimmed by 0 bases and V by 1 base; bases with no gene match: 4. The CDR3 consists of 16 residues. The CDR3 nucleotides read TGTGCCAGCAGTGAAGTCCGACAGGGGACTAACTATGGCTACACCTTC. This codes for CASSEVRQGTNYGYTF.

The J gene is TRBJ1-1, the V gene TRBV5-1; D gene unclear. CDR1 is SGHRS, CDR2 YFSETQ, per germline. V lost 0 bases, J lost 2 bases, and 5 bases lay in between. The CDR3 extends over 13 amino acids. The CDR3 spells CASSLDSNTEAFF. The CDR3 DNA sequence: TGCGCCAGCAGCTTGGACAGTAACACTGAAGCTTTCTTT.

The V gene is TRBV5-6, the J gene TRBJ1-2; D gene unclear. The CDR3 contains 14 residues. Germline values: CDR1 SGHDT, CDR2 YYEEEE. V was shortened by 3 bases and J by 1 base, with 10 bases between the two germline ends. The CDR3: CASSSQGLNYGYTF. DNA for the CDR3: TGTGCCAGCAGCTCCCAAGGTCTTAACTATGGCTACACCTTC.

The V and J genes are TRBV7-8 and TRBJ2-3; 15 nucleotides agree with TRBD2. Germline lookup yields CDR1 SGHVS and CDR2 FQNEAQ. The CDR3 is made up of 20 amino acids. After removal of 3 bases from V and 10 bases from J, the junction contained 20 bases not matched to a gene. The CDR3 protein is CASSFPGLAGGIQGGLAQYF. The CDR3 bases are TGTGCCAGCAGCTTTCCGGGACTAGCGGGGGGTATACAGGGGGGCCTAGCGCAGTATTTT.

The genes are TRBV18 and TRBJ2-7; TRBD1 agrees at 7 bases. The CDR3 covers 15 residues. V trimming: 3 bases; J trimming: 0 bases; junction bases outside the gene matches: 5. The germline V gene encodes CDR1 KGHSH and CDR2 LQKENI. The DNA for the CDR3 is TGTGCCAGCTCACCGGGACAGCCTTCCTCCTACGAGCAGTACTTC. Amino acids: CASSPGQPSSYEQYF.

The chain recombines TRBV5-1 with TRBJ1-2; 8 bases match TRBD1. Germline V gene data show CDR1 as SGHRS and CDR2 as YFSETQ. The ends lost 4 bases at V and 6 bases at J; junction bases unmatched: 8. There are 14 residues in the CDR3. The CDR3 DNA sequence: TGCGCCAGCAGCCCCGGACAGGGTTACAATGGCTACACCTTC. Amino acid sequence: CASSPGQGYNGYTF.

The chain is built from TRBV9 and TRBJ1-2; D call uncertain. Trimming pared 1 base from V and 1 base from J, leaving 5 bases between. This CDR3 has 13 amino acids. Germline V gives CDR1 SGDLS, CDR2 YYNGEE. CDR3 DNA sequence: TGTGCCAGCAGCGTACGAAATAACTATGGCTACACCTTC. This sequence encodes CASSVRNNYGYTF.

V is TRBV6-1 and J is TRBJ1-5; a weak D match, TRBD1 (5 bases). The ends were cut back, 3 bases at V and 7 bases at J, with 10 bases in the middle. This CDR3 spans 13 amino acids. The germline gives CDR1 MNHNS, CDR2 SASEGT. DNA for the CDR3: TGTGCCAGCAGTGAGGGGGTAGGGCAGCCCCAGCATTTT. This translates into CASSEGVGQPQHF.